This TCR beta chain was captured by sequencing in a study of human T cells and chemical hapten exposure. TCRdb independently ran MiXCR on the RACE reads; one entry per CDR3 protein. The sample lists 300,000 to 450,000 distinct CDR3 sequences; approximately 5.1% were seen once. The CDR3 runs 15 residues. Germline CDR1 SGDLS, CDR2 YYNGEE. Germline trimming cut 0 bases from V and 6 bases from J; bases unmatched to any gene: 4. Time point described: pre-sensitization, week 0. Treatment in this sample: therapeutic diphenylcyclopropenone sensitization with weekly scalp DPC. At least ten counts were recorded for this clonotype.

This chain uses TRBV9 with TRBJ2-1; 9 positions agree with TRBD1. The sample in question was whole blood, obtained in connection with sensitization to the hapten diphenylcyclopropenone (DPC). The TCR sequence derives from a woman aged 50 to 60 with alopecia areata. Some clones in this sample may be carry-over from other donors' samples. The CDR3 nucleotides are TGTGCCAGCAGCGTAGCTGTGACAGGGGGCAATGAGCAGTTCTTC. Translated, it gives CASSVAVTGGNEQFF.